This T cell receptor (beta chain) was sequenced for a study of T cell repertoires in cytomegalovirus infection. Many counts were recorded for this clonotype. Antigen specificity is unknown. The CDR3 loop spans 14 amino acids. The V end was cut by 1 base, the J end by 5 bases, with 11 bases between. Per germline, CDR1 SGHNT and CDR2 YENEEA. Overall study results and limits: HLA-C-restricted CMV clonotypes gave the most frequent clonotype in two of eight donors.

TCRdb used MiXCR to reprocess the reads, holding one entry per CDR3 protein. This repertoire shows hundreds of thousands of distinct CDR3 sequences, just under 30% found once; its top ten account for 20%. This sequence joins TRBV11-3 and TRBJ1-1; no definite D call. The sequencing used cultured PBMCs, collected from culture after CMV antigen stimulation. The source is a human donor in good health (CMV status not recorded). Some clones in this sample may be carry-over from other donors' samples. The CDR3 nucleotides read TGTGCCAGCAGCTTAGTTCCAGGAGAGACTGAAGCTTTCTTT. This codes for CASSLVPGETEAFF.